The next 21 T cell receptor beta chains were all read from a single sample in a study of beta chain features in type 1 diabetes. Investigators reverse transcribed all isolated RNA, so they sequenced expressed TCRB transcripts. Sequenced by immunoSEQ multiplex PCR; TCRdb stores in-frame clones only, minus some. The sample holds 330,000 or so clones; around 19% are singletons and the top ten take approximately 0.043%. Sequencing input: naive CD4+ T cells from blood. These receptors originate from a woman between 18 and 29 years old in good health.

J is TRBJ1-5 and V is TRBV7-2; D possibly corresponds to TRBD1 (5 bases). Between the trimmed V and J ends, which lost 5 bases and 1 base, there was a span of 9 bases. CDR3 size: 14 residues. Germline loops: CDR1 SGHTA, CDR2 FQGNSA. The CDR3 bases are TGTGCCAGCAGCCCCTCAGGGAGCAATCAGCCCCAGCATTTT. This sequence encodes CASSPSGSNQPQHF.

J is TRBJ2-3 and V is TRBV4-1; D gene ambiguous. Trimming removed 4 bases from V and 5 bases from J, with 7 bases in between. Germline CDR1 is MGHRA and CDR2 is YSYEKL. The CDR3 runs to 12 residues. The CDR3 loop is CASSLPQDTQYF. In DNA, the CDR3 is TGCGCCAGCAGCCTACCACAAGATACGCAGTATTTT.

This clone came up a few times. The chain combines TRBV7-6 with TRBJ1-5; 7 bases are shared with TRBD1. Unmatched junction bases numbered 3, after V lost 5 bases and J lost 5 bases. CDR3 length: 13 residues. Germline V gene sequence: CDR1 SGHVS, CDR2 FNYEAQ. The CDR3 loop reads CASSAGTDQPQHF. The CDR3, as DNA: TGTGCCAGCAGCGCTGGGACAGATCAGCCCCAGCATTTT.

There are a few counts of this clone. The V and J genes are TRBV30 and TRBJ2-2; tentatively, D is TRBD1 (5 bases). Germline values: CDR1 GTSNPN, CDR2 SVGIG (reference sequence). The CDR3 runs 13 residues. The V end lost 1 base, the J end lost 5 bases, and 8 bases lay between the germline ends. CDR3 loop: CAWSGAGTGELFF. The CDR3 DNA reads TGTGCCTGGAGTGGGGCAGGGACCGGGGAGCTGTTTTTT.

This clone was picked up a small number of times. V usage is TRBV20-1 and J usage is TRBJ1-2; D possibly corresponds to TRBD1 (5 bases). The CDR3 is 11 residues long. V was trimmed by 6 bases and J by 6 bases, leaving 11 bases between them. Germline V gene lookup returns CDR1 DFQATT and CDR2 SNEGSKA (reference sequence). The DNA of the CDR3 is TGCAGTGCCCTTCGGGGGGATGGCTACACCTTC. Amino acid sequence: CSALRGDGYTF.

This clone occurred a few times. The J gene is TRBJ1-1, the V gene TRBV12-5; the D is unclear. The CDR3 is made up of 13 amino acids. Germline assignment: CDR1 LGHNT and CDR2 FRNRAP. V lost 2 bases, J lost 3 bases, and 7 bases lay in between. The DNA of the CDR3 is TGTGCTAGTGGTTTGTTAACGGACACTGAAGCTTTCTTT. Translating it yields CASGLLTDTEAFF. The full variable domain, with the rest looked up from reference TRBV12-5 and TRBJ1-1, is DARVTQTPRHKVTEMGQEVTMRCQPILGHNTVFWYRQTMMQGLELLAYFRNRAPLDDSGMPKDRFSAEMPDATLATLKIQPSEPRDSAVYFCASGLLTDTEAFFGQGTRLTVV.

This clone was counted only a few times. This chain links TRBV19 with TRBJ2-7; D gene unclear. Germline V gives CDR1 LNHDA, CDR2 SQIVND (reference sequence). CDR3 length: 14 residues. Trimming took off 4 bases at V and 0 bases at J, with 10 bases between the two ends. In DNA form, the CDR3 reads TGTGCCAGTAGTAGGCCAGGCAGCTCCTACGAGCAGTACTTC. Encoded protein: CASSRPGSSYEQYF.

The chain employs TRBV18 and TRBJ2-7, with a possible D match to TRBD1 (6 bases). Per the germline V gene, CDR1 is KGHSH and CDR2 is LQKENI. The CDR3 contains 12 residues. Trimming pared 6 bases from V and 6 bases from J, leaving 12 bases between. CDR3 coding DNA: TGTGCCAGCTCTCGAGGGACATCCGAGCAGTACTTC. Its translation: CASSRGTSEQYF.

As regards this clone: This sample includes further DNA sequences coding for the same CDR3. The chain uses TRBV5-1 and TRBJ2-5, with D possibly being TRBD1 (6 bases). This CDR3 has 14 residues. The V end lost 0 bases, the J end lost 4 bases, and 10 bases lay between the germline ends. The V gene's germline CDR1 is SGHRS and CDR2 YFSETQ. The CDR3 spells CASSLDRVGETQYF. The CDR3 nucleotides are TGCGCCAGCAGCTTGGACAGGGTGGGAGAGACCCAGTACTTC.

The rearrangement joins TRBV5-6 to TRBJ1-6, with a tentative D call TRBD1 (5 bases). The germline V gene has CDR1 SGHDT and CDR2 YYEEEE. Trimming took 5 bases from V and 9 from J, leaving 21 bases between them. The length of the CDR3 is 16 residues. CDR3 protein: CASSVPRAGVTSPLHF. The CDR3 coding sequence is TGTGCCAGCAGTGTCCCCAGGGCAGGTGTTACTTCACCCCTCCACTTT.

This clone was observed a few times. V usage is TRBV29-1 and J usage is TRBJ2-2; D is unclear. CDR3 size: 14 residues. Between the trimmed V and J ends, which lost 4 bases and 7 bases, there was a span of 16 bases. Germline V gene data show CDR1 as SQVTM and CDR2 as ANQGSEA. This CDR3 is CSVGGGSRGGELFF. The CDR3 DNA follows: TGCAGCGTTGGTGGCGGATCTAGAGGCGGGGAGCTGTTTTTT.

This clone came up a few times. The rearrangement links TRBV5-6 to TRBJ1-1; 7 nucleotides align to TRBD1. CDR1 and CDR2 from the germline V gene are SGHDT and YYEEEE. V lost 4 bases to trimming and J lost 2 bases; unmatched junction nucleotides: 5. The CDR3 loop spans 14 amino acids. The CDR3 nucleotides read TGTGCCAGCAGCGTAGACAGGGTAAACACTGAAGCTTTCTTT. Its protein product is CASSVDRVNTEAFF.

This clone was counted a few times. This chain connects TRBV19 to TRBJ2-2; tentatively, D is TRBD1 (5 bases). Germline V gene data show CDR1 as LNHDA and CDR2 as SQIVND (reference sequence). The CDR3 is 14 residues long. V lost 5 bases to trimming and J lost 7 bases, with 14 bases between them. This CDR3 reads CASSASRDSGELFF. The CDR3, as DNA: TGTGCCAGTAGTGCTTCCAGGGATAGCGGGGAGCTGTTTTTT. Combining the CDR3 with reference TRBV19 and TRBJ2-2 gives the whole variable domain DGGITQSPKYLFRKEGQNVTLSCEQNLNHDAMYWYRQDPGQGLRLIYYSQIVNDFQKGDIAEGYSVSREKKESFPLTVTSAQKNPTAFYLCASSASRDSGELFFGEGSRLTVL.

This clone was found a few times. The V call is TRBV13, the J call TRBJ2-7; 11 positions match TRBD1. V trimming: 4 bases; J trimming: 1 base; junction bases outside the gene matches: 9. Per the germline V gene, CDR1 is PRHDT and CDR2 is FYEKMQ (reference sequence). This CDR3 contains 17 residues. The CDR3 region has the DNA TGTGCCAGCAGCTACGGGACAGGGGGTATCCTTTCCTACGAGCAGTACTTC. It specifies CASSYGTGGILSYEQYF. Combining the CDR3 with reference TRBV13 and TRBJ2-7 gives the whole variable domain AAGVIQSPRHLIKEKRETATLKCYPIPRHDTVYWYQQGPGQDPQFLISFYEKMQSDKGSIPDRFSAQQFSDYHSELNMSSLELGDSALYFCASSYGTGGILSYEQYFGPGTRLTVT.

The chain has TRBV2 and TRBJ2-5, with 13 bases matching TRBD2. Per germline, CDR1 SNHLY and CDR2 FYNNEI. J was trimmed by 5 bases and V by 6 bases; bases with no gene match: 6. This CDR3 has 15 residues. The CDR3, as DNA: TGTGCCAGCAGCCCCGGGACTAGCGGGGTGGAGACCCAGTACTTC. Its protein is CASSPGTSGVETQYF.

This clone was picked up a small number of times. V and J are TRBV5-8 and TRBJ1-5; a possible D gene is TRBD1 (6 bases). The CDR3 contains 14 residues. Deletions cut 4 bases from V and 7 bases from J, with 15 bases between. From germline, CDR1 is SGHTS and CDR2 YDEGEE. The CDR3 DNA sequence: TGTGCCAGCAGCCGATGGACAGACTTACAGCCCCAGCATTTT. It specifies CASSRWTDLQPQHF.

V and J are TRBV20-1 and TRBJ2-3; D might be TRBD2 (6 bases). Germline lookup yields CDR1 DFQATT and CDR2 SNEGSKA (reference sequence). Trimming took off 4 bases at V and 11 bases at J, with 13 bases between the two ends. This CDR3 has 11 amino acids. CDR3 in amino acids: CSAKPGLGQYF. CDR3 sequence (DNA): TGCAGTGCTAAACCGGGACTGGGGCAGTATTTT.

This clone was detected a few times. The rearrangement joins TRBV9 to TRBJ1-2; 7 nucleotides agree with TRBD1. Unmatched junction bases numbered 12, after V lost 3 bases and J lost 4 bases. The CDR3 has 16 amino acids. Germline CDR1 SGDLS, CDR2 YYNGEE. The CDR3 DNA sequence: TGTGCCAGCAGCGCACAGGGGCATTCCTTGGGCTATGGCTACACCTTC. Protein product: CASSAQGHSLGYGYTF.

This chain connects TRBV7-9 to TRBJ2-5, with 8 bases that match TRBD1. The trim removed 8 bases at V and 4 bases at J, leaving 6 bases unmatched. The CDR3 is made up of 13 amino acids. Germline assignment: CDR1 SEHNR and CDR2 FQNEAQ (reference sequence). This CDR3 reads CASGVQGGETQYF. The CDR3 DNA sequence: TGTGCCAGCGGCGTACAGGGGGGAGAGACCCAGTACTTC.

The J gene is TRBJ1-1, the V gene TRBV5-1; possibly TRBD1 for D (6 bases). CDR1 and CDR2 from the germline V gene are SGHRS and YFSETQ. V was pared by 4 bases and J by 1 base, with 11 bases between. The CDR3 length is 14 residues. In DNA form, the CDR3 reads TGCGCCAGCAGCGCGACAGGAGAGAACACTGAAGCTTTCTTT. Translation gives CASSATGENTEAFF.

This clone has only one observation. The chain uses TRBV4-1 and TRBJ2-7; maybe TRBD1 (6 bases). V was cut by 2 bases and J by 4 bases, with 15 bases left in between. The length of the CDR3 is 15 residues. CDR1 MGHRA and CDR2 YSYEKL come from the germline V gene. The CDR3 reads CASSQPLTGKYEQYF. The CDR3 DNA sequence: TGCGCCAGCAGCCAACCTTTGACAGGAAAGTACGAGCAGTACTTC.